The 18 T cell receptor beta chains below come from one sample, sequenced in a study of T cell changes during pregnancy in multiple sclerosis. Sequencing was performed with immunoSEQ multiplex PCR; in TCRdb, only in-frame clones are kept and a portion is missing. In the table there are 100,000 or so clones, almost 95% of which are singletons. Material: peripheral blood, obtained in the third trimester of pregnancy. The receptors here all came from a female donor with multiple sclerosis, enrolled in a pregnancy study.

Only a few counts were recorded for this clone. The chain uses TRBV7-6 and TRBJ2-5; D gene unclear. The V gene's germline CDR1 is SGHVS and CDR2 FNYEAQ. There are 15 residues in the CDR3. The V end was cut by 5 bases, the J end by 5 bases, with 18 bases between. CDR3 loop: CASSRELGLSETQYF. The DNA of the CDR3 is TGTGCCAGCAGCCGTGAATTGGGCCTATCGGAGACCCAGTACTTC.

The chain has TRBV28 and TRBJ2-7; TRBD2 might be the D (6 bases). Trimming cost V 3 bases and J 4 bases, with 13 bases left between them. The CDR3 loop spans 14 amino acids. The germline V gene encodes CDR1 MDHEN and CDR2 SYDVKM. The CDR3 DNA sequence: TGTGCCAGCAGTTTTGCGGGGATGGGGTACGAGCAGTACTTC. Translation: CASSFAGMGYEQYF.

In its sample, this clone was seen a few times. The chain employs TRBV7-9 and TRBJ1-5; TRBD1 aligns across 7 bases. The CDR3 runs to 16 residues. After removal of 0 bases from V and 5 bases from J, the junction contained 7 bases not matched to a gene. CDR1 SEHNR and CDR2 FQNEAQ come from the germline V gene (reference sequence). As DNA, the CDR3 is TGTGCCAGCAGCTTAGCGAAGGGACAGCTTGATCAGCCCCAGCATTTT. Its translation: CASSLAKGQLDQPQHF. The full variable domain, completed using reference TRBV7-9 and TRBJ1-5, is DTGVSQNPRHKITKRGQNVTFRCDPISEHNRLYWYRQTLGQGPEFLTYFQNEAQLEKSRLLSDRFSAERPKGSFSTLEIQRTEQGDSAMYLCASSLAKGQLDQPQHFGDGTRLSIL.

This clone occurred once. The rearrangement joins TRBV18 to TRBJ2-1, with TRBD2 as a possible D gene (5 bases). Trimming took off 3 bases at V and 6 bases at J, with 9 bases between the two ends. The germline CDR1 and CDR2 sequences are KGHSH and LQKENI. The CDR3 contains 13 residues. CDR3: CASSPTRPNEQFF. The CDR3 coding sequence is TGTGCCAGCTCACCTACTAGACCCAATGAGCAGTTCTTC. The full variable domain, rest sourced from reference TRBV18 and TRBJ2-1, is NAGVMQNPRHLVRRRGQEARLRCSPMKGHSHVYWYRQLPEEGLKFMVYLQKENIIDESGMPKERFSAEFPKEGPSILRIQQVVRGDSAAYFCASSPTRPNEQFFGPGTRLTVL.

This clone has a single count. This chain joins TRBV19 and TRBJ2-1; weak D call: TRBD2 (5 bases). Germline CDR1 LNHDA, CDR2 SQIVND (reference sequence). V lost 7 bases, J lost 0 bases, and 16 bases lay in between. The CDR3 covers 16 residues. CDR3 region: CASTSGPVSSYNEQFF. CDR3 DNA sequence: TGTGCCAGTACAAGCGGCCCCGTGAGCTCCTACAATGAGCAGTTCTTC.

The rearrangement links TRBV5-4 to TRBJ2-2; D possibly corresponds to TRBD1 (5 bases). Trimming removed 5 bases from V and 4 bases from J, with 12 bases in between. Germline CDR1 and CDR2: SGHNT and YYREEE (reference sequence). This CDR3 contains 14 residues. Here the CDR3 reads CASRPQGLTGELFF. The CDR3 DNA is TGTGCCAGCAGACCTCAGGGCCTCACCGGGGAGCTGTTTTTT.

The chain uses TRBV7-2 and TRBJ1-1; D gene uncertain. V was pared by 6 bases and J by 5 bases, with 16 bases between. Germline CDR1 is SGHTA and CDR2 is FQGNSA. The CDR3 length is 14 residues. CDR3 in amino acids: CASSSGNRPTEAFF. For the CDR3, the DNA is TGTGCCAGCAGTAGCGGGAACAGACCTACTGAAGCTTTCTTT.

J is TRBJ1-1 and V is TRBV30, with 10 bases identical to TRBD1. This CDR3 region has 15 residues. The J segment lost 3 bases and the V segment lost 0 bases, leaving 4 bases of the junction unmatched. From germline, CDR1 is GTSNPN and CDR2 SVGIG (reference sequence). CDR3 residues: CAWSVPGQGDTEAFF. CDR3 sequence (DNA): TGTGCCTGGAGTGTACCTGGACAGGGGGACACTGAAGCTTTCTTT. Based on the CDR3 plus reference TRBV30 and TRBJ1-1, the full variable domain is SQTIHQWPATLVQPVGSPLSLECTVEGTSNPNLYWYRQAAGRGLQLLFYSVGIGQISSEVPQNLSASRPQDRQFILSSKKLLLSDSGFYLCAWSVPGQGDTEAFFGQGTRLTVV.

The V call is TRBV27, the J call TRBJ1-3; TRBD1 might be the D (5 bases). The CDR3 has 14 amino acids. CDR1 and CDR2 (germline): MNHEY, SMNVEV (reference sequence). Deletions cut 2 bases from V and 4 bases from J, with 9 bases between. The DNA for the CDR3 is TGTGCCAGCAGTTTAAGGGGCCGGGGAAACACCATATATTTT. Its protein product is CASSLRGRGNTIYF.

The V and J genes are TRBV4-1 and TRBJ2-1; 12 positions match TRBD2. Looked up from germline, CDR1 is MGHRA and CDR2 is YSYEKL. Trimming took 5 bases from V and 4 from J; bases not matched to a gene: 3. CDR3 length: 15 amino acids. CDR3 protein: CASSFGTSGYNEQFF. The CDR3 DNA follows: TGCGCCAGCAGCTTCGGGACTAGCGGGTACAATGAGCAGTTCTTC.

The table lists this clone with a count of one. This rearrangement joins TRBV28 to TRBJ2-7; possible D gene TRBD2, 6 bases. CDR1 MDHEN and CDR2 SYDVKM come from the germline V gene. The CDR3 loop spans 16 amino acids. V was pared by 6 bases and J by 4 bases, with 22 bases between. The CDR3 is CASSRTLAPRLYEQYF. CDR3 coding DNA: TGTGCCAGCAGCCGGACACTAGCTCCACGTCTATACGAGCAGTACTTC.

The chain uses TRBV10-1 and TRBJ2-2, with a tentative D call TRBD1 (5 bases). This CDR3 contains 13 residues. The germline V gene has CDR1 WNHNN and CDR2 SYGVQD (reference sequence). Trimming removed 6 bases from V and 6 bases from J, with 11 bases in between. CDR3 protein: CASSPRVAGELFF. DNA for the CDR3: TGCGCCAGCAGCCCCAGGGTAGCCGGGGAGCTGTTTTTT.

CDR3 coding DNA: TGTGCCAGTAGTATCGGACAGCCGTATGGCTACACCTTC. It yields the protein CASSIGQPYGYTF. The rearrangement joins TRBV19 to TRBJ1-2; a weak D match, TRBD1 (6 bases). Trimming took off 3 bases at V and 5 bases at J, with 10 bases between the two ends. Germline V gene data show CDR1 as LNHDA and CDR2 as SQIVND (reference sequence). The CDR3 spans 13 residues.

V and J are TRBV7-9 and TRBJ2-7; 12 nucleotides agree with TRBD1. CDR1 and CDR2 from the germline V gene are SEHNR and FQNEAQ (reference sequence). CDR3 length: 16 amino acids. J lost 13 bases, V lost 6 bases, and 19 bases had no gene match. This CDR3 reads CASSQQGGTGGDIQYF. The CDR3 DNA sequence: TGTGCCAGCAGTCAACAGGGGGGGACAGGGGGCGACATACAATACTTC.

The CDR3 DNA is TGCGCCAGCAGCTTGCCTAGCGGGGGACCCTACAATGAGCAGTTCTTC. Translation: CASSLPSGGPYNEQFF. This chain links TRBV5-1 with TRBJ2-1; TRBD2 matches at 10 bases. This CDR3 contains 16 residues. V lost 1 base, J lost 2 bases, and 3 bases stayed unmatched. Germline CDR1 reads SGHRS; CDR2 reads YFSETQ.

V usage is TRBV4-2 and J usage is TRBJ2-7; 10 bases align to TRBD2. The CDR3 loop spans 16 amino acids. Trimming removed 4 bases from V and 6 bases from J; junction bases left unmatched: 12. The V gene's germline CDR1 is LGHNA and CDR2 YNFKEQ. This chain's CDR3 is CASSRFVGLAGAEQYF. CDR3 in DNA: TGTGCCAGCAGCCGCTTCGTAGGGCTAGCGGGAGCCGAGCAGTACTTC.

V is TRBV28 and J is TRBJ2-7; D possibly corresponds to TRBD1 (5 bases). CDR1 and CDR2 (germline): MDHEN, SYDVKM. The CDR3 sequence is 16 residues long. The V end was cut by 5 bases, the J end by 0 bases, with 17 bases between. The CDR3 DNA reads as TGTGCCAGCAGTCTATACACAGGCATGAGCTCCTACGAGCAGTACTTC. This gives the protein CASSLYTGMSSYEQYF.

CDR3 DNA: TGTGCCAGCAGCGGATTAGATAGGGGCTCGACAGGGGCTTATGGCTACACCTTC. This gives the protein CASSGLDRGSTGAYGYTF. The chain employs TRBV9 and TRBJ1-2; 8 bases agree with TRBD1. V gave up 3 bases and J gave up 5 bases; unmatched junction bases: 18. The CDR3 spans 18 residues. Germline CDR1 SGDLS, CDR2 YYNGEE.